Below are 30 T cell receptor beta chains sequenced from a single sample in a study of T cells after yellow fever vaccination. TCRdb itself ran the 5' RACE reads through MiXCR, one entry per CDR3 protein. This table has 340,000 or so distinct CDR3 sequences, 9.5% to 15% appearing once. The specimen comprised CD4+ T cells sorted from PBMCs, sampled 15 days after the yellow fever booster vaccination. These receptors came from a man between 18 and 29 years old who received the YFV17D yellow fever vaccine.

The chain has TRBV7-2 and TRBJ1-5; maybe TRBD1 (6 bases). Trimming took off 10 bases at V and 6 bases at J, with 19 bases between the two ends. CDR1 SGHTA and CDR2 FQGNSA come from the germline V gene. This CDR3 is 14 amino acids long. CDR3 loop: CATMIPGAGQPQHF. For the CDR3, the DNA is TGTGCCACCATGATCCCGGGGGCAGGTCAGCCCCAGCATTTT. Combining the CDR3 with reference TRBV7-2 and TRBJ1-5 gives the whole variable domain GAGVSQSPSNKVTEKGKDVELRCDPISGHTALYWYRQSLGQGLEFLIYFQGNSAPDKSGLPSDRFSAERTGGSVSTLTIQRTQQEDSAVYLCATMIPGAGQPQHFGDGTRLSIL.

This clonotype occurred a few times. V and J are TRBV20-1 and TRBJ1-6; TRBD1 matches at 11 bases. This CDR3 contains 16 residues. Germline trimming cut 3 bases from V and 8 bases from J; bases unmatched to any gene: 9. CDR1 is DFQATT, CDR2 SNEGSKA, per germline (reference sequence). The CDR3 DNA follows: TGCAGTGCTAGCGCCAGATGGGACAGGGGGGATTCACCCCTCCACTTT. Protein product: CSASARWDRGDSPLHF.

The V gene is TRBV15, the J gene TRBJ1-4; a possible D gene is TRBD1 (6 bases). Germline V gene lookup returns CDR1 LNHNV and CDR2 YYDKDF (reference sequence). The CDR3 has 15 residues. V dropped 3 bases and J dropped 5 bases, with 13 bases sitting between them. CDR3 DNA sequence: TGTGCCACCAGCAGTCTGGGCAGGGGCAATGAAAAACTGTTTTTT. Translating gives CATSSLGRGNEKLFF.

This clonotype was seen many times. The gene calls are TRBV4-2 and TRBJ1-2; 10 nucleotides align to TRBD1. The V gene end was trimmed by 4 bases and the J gene end by 8 bases; junction bases not matched to a gene: 7. The CDR3 sequence is 14 residues long. Per germline, CDR1 LGHNA and CDR2 YNFKEQ. This CDR3 is CASSREGTGDGYTF. CDR3 DNA sequence: TGTGCCAGCAGCCGAGAAGGGACAGGGGACGGCTACACCTTC.

This clonotype was seen a handful of times. The chain employs TRBV10-3 and TRBJ1-2; D possibly corresponds to TRBD1 (5 bases). The CDR3 is made up of 13 amino acids. Trimming pared 7 bases from V and 6 bases from J, leaving 15 bases between. Germline lookup yields CDR1 ENHRY and CDR2 SYGVKD. CDR3 region: CAITGRPDDGYTF. For the CDR3, the DNA is TGTGCCATCACGGGACGCCCAGACGATGGCTACACCTTC.

The rearrangement links TRBV7-2 to TRBJ2-1, with D perhaps matching TRBD1 (6 bases). The CDR3 loop spans 14 amino acids. Germline V CDR1 and CDR2: SGHTA, FQGNSA. Trimming took off 1 base at V and 10 bases at J, with 14 bases between the two ends. Here the CDR3 reads CASSLGSGEREQFF. CDR3 coding DNA: TGTGCCAGCAGCTTAGGGTCAGGGGAGCGCGAGCAGTTCTTC. Complete variable domain (other parts from reference TRBV7-2 and TRBJ2-1): GAGVSQSPSNKVTEKGKDVELRCDPISGHTALYWYRQSLGQGLEFLIYFQGNSAPDKSGLPSDRFSAERTGGSVSTLTIQRTQQEDSAVYLCASSLGSGEREQFFGPGTRLTVL.

This clonotype was detected only a few times. The rearrangement uses TRBV7-9 and TRBJ2-7; D gene unclear. Trimming shortened V by 5 bases and J by 4 bases, and 12 bases separated the two germline ends. Germline CDR1 is SEHNR and CDR2 is FQNEAQ (reference sequence). This CDR3 contains 13 residues. The DNA for the CDR3 is TGTGCCAGCAGCCGGCCATCCCGGTACGAGCAGTACTTC. Amino acids: CASSRPSRYEQYF. Drawing the rest from reference TRBV7-9 and TRBJ2-7, the complete variable domain is DTGVSQNPRHKITKRGQNVTFRCDPISEHNRLYWYRQTLGQGPEFLTYFQNEAQLEKSRLLSDRFSAERPKGSFSTLEIQRTEQGDSAMYLCASSRPSRYEQYFGPGTRLTVT.

Details on this clonotype: A read error is possible here, since a much larger clone lies one base away. The chain employs TRBV3-1 and TRBJ1-5; no firm D call. This CDR3 region has 15 residues. V was clipped by 1 base and J by 0 bases, with 7 bases between them. CDR1 LGHDT and CDR2 YNNKEL come from the germline V gene (reference sequence). CDR3 in amino acids: CASSQGQISNQPQHF. DNA of the CDR3: TGTGCCAGCAGCCAAGGTCAGATTAGCAATCAGCCCCAGCATTTT.

This clonotype was recorded a few times. The chain has TRBV7-8 and TRBJ2-1, with 9 bases lining up with TRBD1. Germline CDR1 is SGHVS and CDR2 is FQNEAQ. Germline trimming cut 0 bases from V and 3 bases from J; bases unmatched to any gene: 3. This CDR3 contains 16 residues. The CDR3 spells CASSLAGTGSYNEQFF. The CDR3 coding sequence is TGTGCCAGCAGCTTAGCGGGGACAGGGAGCTACAATGAGCAGTTCTTC.

This clonotype was seen at least ten times. The chain is built from TRBV6-1 and TRBJ2-7, with TRBD1 matching over 8 bases. The CDR3 spans 15 residues. Germline V CDR1 and CDR2: MNHNS, SASEGT. V lost 6 bases, J lost 4 bases, and 11 bases stayed unmatched. Here the CDR3 reads CASRGETGAGYEQYF. DNA for the CDR3: TGTGCCAGCAGAGGGGAGACAGGGGCTGGGTACGAGCAGTACTTC.

This clonotype has only a few counts. The chain uses TRBV20-1 and TRBJ2-1; D may be TRBD2 (6 bases). This CDR3 has 14 amino acids. Germline V gene data show CDR1 as DFQATT and CDR2 as SNEGSKA (reference sequence). The V end lost 1 base, the J end lost 4 bases, and 11 bases lay between the germline ends. Here the CDR3 reads CSARVGGGYNEQFF. In DNA, the CDR3 is TGCAGTGCTAGAGTTGGGGGAGGATACAATGAGCAGTTCTTC.

A few counts support this clonotype. This sequence joins TRBV5-1 and TRBJ2-1, with TRBD2 identical over 11 bases. Germline V CDR1 and CDR2: SGHRS, YFSETQ. The CDR3 has 16 amino acids. V shed 4 bases and J 4 bases; nucleotides not matched to a gene: 7. Written as DNA, the CDR3 is TGCGCCAGCAGCAAGATAGCGGGGGGGCGGTACAATGAGCAGTTCTTC. Amino acids: CASSKIAGGRYNEQFF.

This clonotype came up many times. The chain recombines TRBV10-2 with TRBJ2-2; D is tentatively TRBD1 or TRBD2 (5 bases each). Trimming removed 4 bases at V and 1 base at J, with 13 bases between. The CDR3 loop spans 16 amino acids. In germline, CDR1 is WSHSY, CDR2 SAAADI. CDR3 nucleotide sequence: TGCGCCAGCAGTGGCCGGGACGGGAAGAACACCGGGGAGCTGTTTTTT. Amino acid sequence: CASSGRDGKNTGELFF.

J is TRBJ1-5 and V is TRBV20-1, with D perhaps matching TRBD1 (6 bases). Germline CDR1 and CDR2: DFQATT and SNEGSKA (reference sequence). V gave up 5 bases and J gave up 6 bases, with 14 bases separating them. This CDR3 has 13 residues. CDR3 loop: CSASGTLRQPQHF. Here the CDR3 DNA reads TGCAGTGCTTCCGGGACATTACGTCAGCCCCAGCATTTT.

The V and J genes are TRBV5-4 and TRBJ2-1, with no clear D. Germline V gene sequence: CDR1 SGHNT, CDR2 YYREEE (reference sequence). Trimming stripped 0 bases from V and 5 bases from J, with 9 bases between. This CDR3 has 14 residues. The CDR3 DNA follows: TGTGCCAGCAGCTTGGAGGAAGAGAACAATGAGCAGTTCTTC. Residues: CASSLEEENNEQFF. Full variable domain (outside the CDR3, taken from reference TRBV5-4 and TRBJ2-1): ETGVTQSPTHLIKTRGQQVTLRCSSQSGHNTVSWYQQALGQGPQFIFQYYREEENGRGNFPPRFSGLQFPNYSSELNVNALELDDSALYLCASSLEEENNEQFFGPGTRLTVL.

This clonotype appeared a single time. The chain employs TRBV7-8 and TRBJ2-1; D may be TRBD2 (5 bases). Trimming cost V 4 bases and J 7 bases, with 14 bases left between them. CDR1 is SGHVS, CDR2 FQNEAQ, per germline. The length of the CDR3 is 14 residues. CDR3 residues: CASSSVSRGNEQFF. Here the CDR3 DNA reads TGTGCCAGCAGCTCGGTCAGCCGGGGAAATGAGCAGTTCTTC.

This clonotype has only a few counts. This chain links TRBV6-6 with TRBJ2-7, with 10 bases lining up with TRBD1. CDR3 length equals 16 residues. From germline, CDR1 is MNHNY and CDR2 SVGAGI (reference sequence). Trimming cost V 6 bases and J 1 base; bases outside gene matches: 9. CDR3 amino acids: CASRLLGTGASYEQYF. In DNA form, the CDR3 reads TGTGCCAGCAGACTACTTGGGACAGGGGCGTCCTACGAGCAGTACTTC.

This chain uses TRBV12-3 or TRBV12-4 with TRBJ1-2; tentative D call: TRBD1 (6 bases). Trimming removed 10 bases at V and 2 bases at J, with 11 bases between. The CDR3 loop spans 12 amino acids. The CDR3 region has the DNA TGTGCCACACAGGGACGAAACTATGGCTACACCTTC. Its translation: CATQGRNYGYTF.

This clonotype was detected only a few times. The chain has TRBV6-2 or TRBV6-3 and TRBJ2-7; 10 bases line up with TRBD2. Germline CDR1 MNHEY, CDR2 SVGEGT. J lost 3 bases, V lost 2 bases, and 7 bases had no gene match. The CDR3 has 16 residues. This CDR3 reads CASSYRLAGVIYEQYV. The CDR3 nucleotides are TGTGCCAGCAGTTACCGTCTAGCGGGGGTAATCTACGAGCAGTACGTC.

V usage is TRBV28 and J usage is TRBJ1-1; D remains ambiguous. V was clipped by 7 bases and J by 0 bases, with 6 bases between them. The CDR3 is 12 residues long. Germline values: CDR1 MDHEN, CDR2 SYDVKM. CDR3 in amino acids: CASTRLNTEAFF. In nucleotides, the CDR3 is TGTGCCAGCACCCGCCTGAACACTGAAGCTTTCTTT.

This clonotype was seen a handful of times. CDR3 residues: CASSRNSGGDTDTQYF. Here the CDR3 DNA reads TGCGCCAGCAGCCGAAATAGCGGGGGGGACACAGATACGCAGTATTTT. The chain combines TRBV4-1 with TRBJ2-3, with 11 nucleotides matching TRBD2. The CDR3 is 16 amino acids. The V and J ends lost 4 bases and 2 bases, in that order; junction bases with no gene match: 5. In germline, CDR1 is MGHRA, CDR2 YSYEKL.

In this sample, this clonotype turned up a few times. This chain links TRBV2 with TRBJ2-7, with no clear D. The CDR3 has 12 residues. CDR1 and CDR2 (germline): SNHLY, FYNNEI. V lost 3 bases, J lost 5 bases, and 8 bases lay in between. For the CDR3, the DNA is TGTGCCAGCAGTGATCTAGGAAACGAGCAGTACTTC. As protein: CASSDLGNEQYF.

V gene TRBV5-1 combines with J gene TRBJ1-6; D perhaps matches TRBD1 (6 bases). CDR1 SGHRS and CDR2 YFSETQ come from the germline V gene. The CDR3 has 12 amino acids. The ends were cut back, 5 bases at V and 7 bases at J, with 7 bases in the middle. The CDR3 loop reads CASRTGNSPLHF. CDR3 DNA: TGCGCCAGCAGAACAGGGAATTCACCCCTCCACTTT.

This clonotype has a handful of counts. The chain employs TRBV5-1 and TRBJ2-5; 12 bases match TRBD2. The CDR3 has 16 amino acids. Trimming at V came to 4 bases and at J to 2 bases, leaving 6 bases not matched to a gene. CDR1 and CDR2 (germline): SGHRS, YFSETQ. CDR3 residues: CASSPGLAGSQETQYF. CDR3 nucleotides: TGCGCCAGCAGCCCAGGACTAGCGGGGTCACAAGAGACCCAGTACTTC.

This clonotype has only a few counts. This chain uses TRBV7-2 with TRBJ2-5, with D perhaps matching TRBD1 or TRBD2 (5 bases each). The CDR3 has 15 amino acids. Germline V CDR1 and CDR2: SGHTA, FQGNSA. V was pared by 0 bases and J by 10 bases, with 18 bases between. The CDR3 DNA follows: TGTGCCAGCAGCTTAGCGACGGCAGGGAGCTTATACCAGTACTTC. It codes for CASSLATAGSLYQYF.

There are a few counts of this clonotype. The V gene is TRBV25-1, the J gene TRBJ2-1, with D unresolved. This CDR3 is built from 14 residues. Trimming took 3 bases from V and 3 from J, leaving 9 bases between them. Germline V gene data show CDR1 as MGHDK and CDR2 as SYGVNS. The CDR3 loop reads CASSDPPYYNEQFF. The DNA for the CDR3 is TGTGCCAGCAGTGACCCCCCCTACTACAATGAGCAGTTCTTC.

This chain joins TRBV6-2 or TRBV6-3 and TRBJ1-5; 8 nucleotides agree with TRBD1. The germline CDR1 and CDR2 sequences are MNHEY and SVGEGT. V was pared by 8 bases and J by 7 bases, with 13 bases of the junction left unmatched. The CDR3 has 15 amino acids. The CDR3 nucleotides read TGTGCCAGCCGAAATGATGACAGGGGATGGCAGCCCCAGCATTTT. Translated: CASRNDDRGWQPQHF.

The chain has TRBV29-1 and TRBJ1-1, with TRBD1 as a possible D gene (6 bases). Germline values: CDR1 SQVTM, CDR2 ANQGSEA. The CDR3 loop spans 13 amino acids. The V and J ends lost 4 bases and 4 bases respectively, with 13 bases between them. CDR3 protein: CSVGNRRGTEAFF. The CDR3 coding sequence is TGCAGCGTTGGTAATCGCAGGGGCACTGAAGCTTTCTTT.

This clonotype was recorded a few times. CDR3 residues: CASSLQGDSYNEQFF. In DNA, the CDR3 is TGCGCCAGCAGCTTACAGGGGGACTCCTACAATGAGCAGTTCTTC. The J gene is TRBJ2-1, the V gene TRBV5-1, with 8 bases lining up with TRBD1. V shed 2 bases, J shed 0 bases, and the junction held 1 base outside the gene matches. This CDR3 is built from 15 residues. Germline values: CDR1 SGHRS, CDR2 YFSETQ.

V usage is TRBV25-1 and J usage is TRBJ1-6; tentatively, D is TRBD1 (5 bases). Trimming removed 7 bases at V and 11 bases at J, with 15 bases between. Looked up from germline, CDR1 is MGHDK and CDR2 is SYGVNS. This CDR3 has 13 amino acids. The CDR3 sequence is CASTWGFRTPLHF. CDR3 DNA sequence: TGTGCCAGCACATGGGGCTTCCGAACACCCCTCCACTTT.